This T cell receptor beta chain was identified in a study of T cell responses to AZD1222 COVID-19 vaccine. Study-level information: Both about-4-week and about-12-week second-dose recipients were combined.

Sequencing used immunoSEQ multiplex PCR; TCRdb keeps in-frame clones, though not all of them. The profile shows approximately 56,000 clones, around 85% of them singletons. This clone has a single count. No antigen is known for it. The germline gives CDR1 LNHDA, CDR2 SQIVND (reference sequence). The CDR3 extends over 16 amino acids. V lost 6 bases and J lost 4, with 19 bases in between. Findings and limits, study-wide: It was only after the peak T cell response that any repertoires were sampled. In a largely white British group with more females than males, clonal diversity was possibly underestimated.

This sequence originates from an adult in good health. The material was peripheral blood, obtained on day 0 of AZD1222 vaccination. The chain employs TRBV19 and TRBJ1-5; no firm D call. Here the CDR3 DNA reads TGTGCCAGTAGCCTTCCGGGGTATACCCAAAATCAGCCCCAGCATTTT. Protein product: CASSLPGYTQNQPQHF.